These T cell receptor beta chains were read from a single sample in a study of radiation and T cells in renal cell carcinoma. Sequencing was performed with immunoSEQ multiplex PCR; in TCRdb, only in-frame clones are kept and a portion is missing. The table has roughly 60,000 clones, around three quarters seen once. The input for sequencing was blood, taken from a patient whose treatment included radiotherapy and nephrectomy. The source is a man aged 55 to 70 with renal cell carcinoma. The CDR3 runs from the conserved cysteine through the conserved F or W. Each record gives: V gene, D gene, J gene, clone size, CDR3 protein, CDR3 DNA. D genes are given only for firm matches. For some rows the clone size is stated as once, few or many, or as a class when expanded; others skip it.

V gene: TRBV18; D gene: NA; J gene: TRBJ1-5; clone size: NA; CDR3 protein: CASSNGGNNQPQHF; CDR3 DNA: TGTGCCAGCTCAAATGGGGGTAACAATCAGCCCCAGCATTTT
V gene: TRBV14; D gene: TRBD2; J gene: TRBJ2-6; clone size: NA; CDR3 protein: CASRPGRGSGANVLTF; CDR3 DNA: TGTGCCAGCAGACCAGGGAGGGGCTCTGGGGCCAACGTCCTGACTTTC
V gene: TRBV28; D gene: TRBD1; J gene: TRBJ2-5; clone size: NA; CDR3 protein: CASSLGTGETQYF; CDR3 DNA: TGTGCCAGCAGCCTAGGGACAGGGGAGACCCAGTACTTC
V gene: TRBV30; D gene: TRBD2; J gene: TRBJ2-2; clone size: few; CDR3 protein: CAWRRLAGAVGTGELFF; CDR3 DNA: TGTGCCTGGAGAAGACTAGCGGGGGCAGTAGGTACCGGGGAGCTGTTTTTT
V gene: TRBV7-9; D gene: NA; J gene: TRBJ1-4; clone size: NA; CDR3 protein: CASSLGAGAGDEKLFF; CDR3 DNA: TGTGCCAGCAGTCTGGGCGCCGGGGCGGGAGACGAAAAACTGTTTTTT
V gene: TRBV27; D gene: NA; J gene: TRBJ2-7; clone size: NA; CDR3 protein: CASNWFRETAPLGYEQYF; CDR3 DNA: TGTGCCAGCAATTGGTTTCGGGAGACGGCCCCCCTCGGCTACGAGCAGTACTTC
V gene: TRBV2; D gene: TRBD1; J gene: TRBJ2-3; clone size: NA; CDR3 protein: CASRRDRASADTQYF; CDR3 DNA: TGTGCCAGCAGACGGGACAGGGCCAGCGCAGATACGCAGTATTTT
V gene: TRBV6-1; D gene: NA; J gene: TRBJ2-3; clone size: once; CDR3 protein: CASSASARTDTQYF; CDR3 DNA: TGTGCCAGCAGTGCATCCGCCAGAACAGATACGCAGTATTTT
V gene: TRBV2; D gene: NA; J gene: TRBJ1-5; clone size: once; CDR3 protein: CASSEDTANNQPQHF; CDR3 DNA: TGTGCCAGCAGTGAAGATACGGCCAACAATCAGCCCCAGCATTTT
V gene: TRBV5-1; D gene: NA; J gene: TRBJ2-2; clone size: NA; CDR3 protein: CASSLMAGELFF; CDR3 DNA: TGCGCCAGCAGCTTGATGGCCGGGGAGCTGTTTTTT
V gene: TRBV11-2; D gene: NA; J gene: TRBJ1-2; clone size: NA; CDR3 protein: CASSSPRGRYGYTF; CDR3 DNA: TGTGCCAGCAGCTCTCCCCGGGGCCGCTATGGCTACACCTTC
V gene: TRBV10-3; D gene: NA; J gene: TRBJ1-2; clone size: NA; CDR3 protein: CAISEVNYGYTF; CDR3 DNA: TGTGCCATCAGTGAGGTTAACTATGGCTACACCTTC
V gene: TRBV11-2; D gene: NA; J gene: TRBJ1-1; clone size: NA; CDR3 protein: CASSLTERVAFF; CDR3 DNA: TGTGCCAGCAGCTTAACGGAGAGAGTGGCTTTCTTT
V gene: TRBV23-1; D gene: NA; J gene: TRBJ1-4; clone size: NA; CDR3 protein: CASSQFSQVPATNEKLFF; CDR3 DNA: TGCGCCAGCAGTCAATTTTCGCAGGTTCCTGCAACTAATGAAAAACTGTTTTTT
V gene: TRBV7-8; D gene: TRBD2; J gene: TRBJ2-5; clone size: NA; CDR3 protein: CASSLARLAGGQETQYF; CDR3 DNA: TGTGCCAGCAGCTTAGCAAGACTAGCGGGAGGGCAAGAGACCCAGTACTTC
V gene: TRBV18; D gene: TRBD2; J gene: TRBJ2-3; clone size: NA; CDR3 protein: CASSLLAGVTDTQYF; CDR3 DNA: TGTGCCAGCTCACTACTAGCGGGGGTCACAGATACGCAGTATTTT
V gene: TRBV5-6; D gene: NA; J gene: TRBJ2-5; clone size: NA; CDR3 protein: CASSFGQGLETQYF; CDR3 DNA: TGTGCCAGCAGCTTCGGGCAGGGTCTGGAGACCCAGTACTTC
V gene: TRBV10-2; D gene: TRBD1; J gene: TRBJ1-1; clone size: NA; CDR3 protein: CASSDLGQGPMNTEAFF; CDR3 DNA: TGCGCCAGCAGTGATTTGGGACAGGGGCCCATGAACACTGAAGCTTTCTTT
V gene: TRBV19; D gene: TRBD2; J gene: TRBJ2-3; clone size: NA; CDR3 protein: CASSIDAWGTSGSTDTQYF; CDR3 DNA: TGTGCCAGTAGTATAGATGCATGGGGGACTAGCGGGAGCACAGATACGCAGTATTTT
V gene: TRBV19; D gene: NA; J gene: TRBJ1-2; clone size: NA; CDR3 protein: CASSIGQGLGYGYTF; CDR3 DNA: TGTGCCAGTAGTATAGGGCAGGGGCTCGGCTATGGCTACACCTTC
V gene: TRBV4-1; D gene: NA; J gene: TRBJ1-1; clone size: NA; CDR3 protein: CASSQDPWTTYTEAFF; CDR3 DNA: TGCGCCAGCAGCCAAGATCCTTGGACAACGTACACTGAAGCTTTCTTT
V gene: TRBV18; D gene: TRBD1; J gene: TRBJ2-1; clone size: NA; CDR3 protein: CASSPGQVSNEQFF; CDR3 DNA: TGTGCCAGCTCACCCGGACAGGTTTCTAATGAGCAGTTCTTC
V gene: TRBV9; D gene: NA; J gene: TRBJ1-2; clone size: NA; CDR3 protein: CASGQTDYGYTF; CDR3 DNA: TGTGCCAGCGGGCAGACTGACTATGGCTACACCTTC
V gene: TRBV7-8; D gene: NA; J gene: TRBJ1-5; clone size: NA; CDR3 protein: CASSSRRINQPQHF; CDR3 DNA: TGTGCCAGCAGCTCAAGACGGATCAATCAGCCCCAGCATTTT
V gene: TRBV6-5; D gene: NA; J gene: TRBJ2-1; clone size: NA; CDR3 protein: CASSQSSLRHPEQFF; CDR3 DNA: TGTGCCAGCAGCCAATCGTCGCTCCGGCATCCTGAGCAGTTCTTC
V gene: TRBV11-3; D gene: NA; J gene: TRBJ1-4; clone size: NA; CDR3 protein: CASSLRGGDEKLFF; CDR3 DNA: TGTGCCAGCAGCTTACGCGGGGGAGACGAAAAACTGTTTTTT
V gene: TRBV6-5; D gene: NA; J gene: TRBJ2-7; clone size: NA; CDR3 protein: CASSDSSYEQYF; CDR3 DNA: TGTGCCAGCAGTGACAGCTCCTACGAGCAGTACTTC
V gene: TRBV18; D gene: NA; J gene: TRBJ1-1; clone size: NA; CDR3 protein: CASSPQGNTEAFF; CDR3 DNA: TGTGCCAGCTCACCACAAGGGAACACTGAAGCTTTCTTT
V gene: TRBV11-3; D gene: NA; J gene: TRBJ2-1; clone size: NA; CDR3 protein: CASSLEKRNEQFF; CDR3 DNA: TGTGCCAGCAGCTTAGAGAAGCGGAATGAGCAGTTCTTC
V gene: TRBV18; D gene: NA; J gene: TRBJ2-3; clone size: NA; CDR3 protein: CASSPRDTQYF; CDR3 DNA: TGTGCCAGCTCACCGCGAGATACGCAGTATTTT
V gene: TRBV18; D gene: TRBD2; J gene: TRBJ2-5; clone size: NA; CDR3 protein: CASSPGLAGQETQYF; CDR3 DNA: TGTGCCAGCTCTCCGGGACTAGCGGGCCAAGAGACCCAGTACTTC
V gene: TRBV9; D gene: NA; J gene: TRBJ1-4; clone size: once; CDR3 protein: CASSAGSNEKLFF; CDR3 DNA: TGTGCCAGCAGCGCAGGGTCTAATGAAAAACTGTTTTTT
V gene: TRBV7-8; D gene: TRBD2; J gene: TRBJ2-5; clone size: NA; CDR3 protein: CASSLAPFGTSGESERETQYF; CDR3 DNA: TGTGCCAGCAGCTTAGCGCCTTTTGGTACTAGCGGGGAGTCAGAGAGAGAGACCCAGTACTTC
V gene: TRBV11-2; D gene: NA; J gene: TRBJ2-1; clone size: once; CDR3 protein: CASSFALRSDEQFF; CDR3 DNA: TGTGCCAGCAGCTTCGCGCTACGGTCGGATGAGCAGTTCTTC
V gene: TRBV30; D gene: NA; J gene: TRBJ2-7; clone size: NA; CDR3 protein: CAWSVPRPGYEQYF; CDR3 DNA: TGTGCCTGGAGTGTACCGCGGCCGGGTTACGAGCAGTACTTC
V gene: TRBV2; D gene: NA; J gene: TRBJ2-3; clone size: NA; CDR3 protein: CASSLDPTDTQYF; CDR3 DNA: TGTGCCAGCAGTCTAGACCCCACAGATACGCAGTATTTT
V gene: TRBV7-9; D gene: TRBD1; J gene: TRBJ1-5; clone size: few; CDR3 protein: CASSAITDRFEYSNQPQHF; CDR3 DNA: TGTGCCAGCAGCGCCATTACGGACAGGTTCGAGTATAGCAATCAGCCCCAGCATTTT